These 9 T cell receptor beta chains were all obtained from the same sample, sequenced in a study of siplizumab effects on memory and regulatory T cells. Assay used: immunoSEQ multiplex PCR; TCRdb lists only in-frame clones, some missing. The sample has 70,000 or so clones, about 90% seen once. Sequencing used CD8+ T cells sorted from blood. These receptors all come from a human donor in good health.

The gene calls are TRBV11-2 and TRBJ1-1; TRBD1 might be the D (5 bases). V shed 5 bases and J shed 6 bases, with 19 bases lying between them. Germline CDR1 and CDR2: SGHAT and FQNNGV. This CDR3 contains 15 residues. The CDR3: CASSPLHGGAAEAFF. As DNA, the CDR3 is TGTGCCAGCAGCCCACTCCACGGGGGTGCGGCTGAAGCTTTCTTT.

The rearrangement uses TRBV7-9 and TRBJ2-2; 11 bases are a match to TRBD2. Per the germline V gene, CDR1 is SEHNR and CDR2 is FQNEAQ (reference sequence). Unmatched junction bases numbered 4, after V lost 2 bases and J lost 2 bases. This CDR3 has 17 amino acids. The CDR3 nucleotides are TGTGCCAGCAGCTTAAGCCTAGCGGGGGGAAACACCGGGGAGCTGTTTTTT. It yields the protein CASSLSLAGGNTGELFF. Using reference TRBV7-9 and TRBJ2-2 for the parts outside the CDR3, the full variable domain is DTGVSQNPRHKITKRGQNVTFRCDPISEHNRLYWYRQTLGQGPEFLTYFQNEAQLEKSRLLSDRFSAERPKGSFSTLEIQRTEQGDSAMYLCASSLSLAGGNTGELFFGEGSRLTVL.

The chain is built from TRBV5-5 and TRBJ2-1, with 11 bases identical to TRBD1. The CDR3 covers 17 residues. The V gene end was trimmed by 0 bases and the J gene end by 8 bases; junction bases not matched to a gene: 10. Looked up from germline, CDR1 is SGHKS and CDR2 is YYEKEE (reference sequence). The CDR3 loop reads CASSLVDGTGGIDEQFF. As DNA, the CDR3 is TGTGCCAGCAGCTTGGTTGATGGGACAGGGGGAATCGATGAGCAGTTCTTC.

The chain employs TRBV19 and TRBJ1-2; unclear D gene. This CDR3 contains 12 residues. In germline, CDR1 is LNHDA, CDR2 SQIVND (reference sequence). With 10 bases removed from V and 5 bases from J, the gap between germline ends came to 14 bases. CDR3 DNA sequence: TGTGCCACCACAAAGGGCGCATATGGCTACACCTTC. Translating gives CATTKGAYGYTF.

This rearrangement joins TRBV18 to TRBJ2-1; 7 bases are shared with TRBD1. In germline, CDR1 is KGHSH, CDR2 LQKENI. The CDR3 is 14 amino acids. V shed 4 bases, J shed 7 bases, and the junction held 7 bases outside the gene matches. The CDR3 loop reads CASSLTSTGNEQFF. The CDR3 nucleotides read TGTGCCAGCTCACTCACGTCGACAGGGAATGAGCAGTTCTTC. The full variable domain, completed using reference TRBV18 and TRBJ2-1, is NAGVMQNPRHLVRRRGQEARLRCSPMKGHSHVYWYRQLPEEGLKFMVYLQKENIIDESGMPKERFSAEFPKEGPSILRIQQVVRGDSAAYFCASSLTSTGNEQFFGPGTRLTVL.

This chain links TRBV4-1 with TRBJ1-1, with D possibly matching TRBD1 (5 bases). Germline assignment: CDR1 MGHRA and CDR2 YSYEKL. The length of the CDR3 is 15 residues. Trimming took off 4 bases at V and 4 bases at J, with 16 bases between the two ends. The CDR3 region has the DNA TGCGCCAGCAGCCCCTTGGGGCAGGACGGCACTGAAGCTTTCTTT. This sequence encodes CASSPLGQDGTEAFF.

The chain employs TRBV7-2 and TRBJ2-7, with D hard to call. Between the trimmed V and J ends, which lost 4 bases and 6 bases, there was a span of 13 bases. This CDR3 is 13 amino acids long. Germline V gene lookup returns CDR1 SGHTA and CDR2 FQGNSA. The CDR3 sequence is CASSYDKFGEQYF. CDR3 in DNA: TGTGCCAGCAGCTACGACAAGTTTGGCGAGCAGTACTTC.

The gene calls are TRBV27 and TRBJ2-1; D may be TRBD1 or TRBD2 (5 bases each). The CDR3 consists of 14 residues. V lost 5 bases, J lost 7 bases, and 15 bases lay in between. Germline-derived CDR1 and CDR2 are MNHEY and SMNVEV (reference sequence). CDR3 coding DNA: TGTGCCAGCAGTCCCCTATTGGGACCTAATGAGCAGTTCTTC. Encoded protein: CASSPLLGPNEQFF.

This sequence joins TRBV18 and TRBJ1-1, with D unresolved. This CDR3 region has 15 residues. V gave up 2 bases and J gave up 2 bases, with 12 bases separating them. Germline assignment: CDR1 KGHSH and CDR2 LQKENI. The chain's CDR3 is CASSPIDLGNTEAFF. The CDR3 DNA follows: TGTGCCAGCTCACCAATCGATCTGGGAAACACTGAAGCTTTCTTT.